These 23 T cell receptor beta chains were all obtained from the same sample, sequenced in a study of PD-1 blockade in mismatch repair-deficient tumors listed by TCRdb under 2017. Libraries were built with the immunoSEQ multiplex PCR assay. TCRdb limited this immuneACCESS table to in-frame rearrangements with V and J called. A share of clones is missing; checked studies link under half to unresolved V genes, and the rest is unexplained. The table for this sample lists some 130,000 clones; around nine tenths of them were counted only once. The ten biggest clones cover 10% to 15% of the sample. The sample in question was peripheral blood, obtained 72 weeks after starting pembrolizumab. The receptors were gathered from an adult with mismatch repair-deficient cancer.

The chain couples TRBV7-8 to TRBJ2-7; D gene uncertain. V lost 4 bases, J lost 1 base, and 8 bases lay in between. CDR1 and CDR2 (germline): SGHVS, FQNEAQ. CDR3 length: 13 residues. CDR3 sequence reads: CASSSAGSYEQYF. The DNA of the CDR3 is TGTGCCAGCAGCTCGGCCGGATCCTACGAGCAGTACTTC. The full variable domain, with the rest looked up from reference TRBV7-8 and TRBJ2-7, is GAGVSQSPRYKVAKRGQDVALRCDPISGHVSLFWYQQALGQGPEFLTYFQNEAQLDKSGLPSDRFFAERPEGSVSTLKIQRTQQEDSAVYLCASSSAGSYEQYFGPGTRLTVT.

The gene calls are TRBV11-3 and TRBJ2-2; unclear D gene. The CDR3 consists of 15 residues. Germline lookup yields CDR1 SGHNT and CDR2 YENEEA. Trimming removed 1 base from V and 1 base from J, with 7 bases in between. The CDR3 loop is CASSLVGENTGELFF. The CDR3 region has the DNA TGTGCCAGCAGCTTAGTCGGCGAGAACACCGGGGAGCTGTTTTTT.

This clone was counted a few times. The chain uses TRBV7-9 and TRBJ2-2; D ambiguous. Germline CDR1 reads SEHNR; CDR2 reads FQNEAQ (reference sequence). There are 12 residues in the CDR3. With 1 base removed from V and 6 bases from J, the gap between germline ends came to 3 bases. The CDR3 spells CASSLVPGELFF. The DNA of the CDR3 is TGTGCCAGCAGCTTAGTGCCCGGGGAGCTGTTTTTT.

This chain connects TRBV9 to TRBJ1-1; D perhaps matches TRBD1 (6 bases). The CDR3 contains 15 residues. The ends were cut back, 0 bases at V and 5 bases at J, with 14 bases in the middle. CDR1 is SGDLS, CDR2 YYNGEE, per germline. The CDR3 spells CASSVGAGAGTEAFF. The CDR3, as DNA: TGTGCCAGCAGCGTAGGGGCAGGGGCCGGGACTGAAGCTTTCTTT.

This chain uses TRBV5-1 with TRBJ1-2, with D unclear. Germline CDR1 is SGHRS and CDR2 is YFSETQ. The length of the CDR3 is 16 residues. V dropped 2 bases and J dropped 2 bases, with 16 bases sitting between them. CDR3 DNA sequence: TGCGCCAGCAGCTTTTTCGTCCTGGAGGGAAACTATGGCTACACCTTC. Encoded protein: CASSFFVLEGNYGYTF.

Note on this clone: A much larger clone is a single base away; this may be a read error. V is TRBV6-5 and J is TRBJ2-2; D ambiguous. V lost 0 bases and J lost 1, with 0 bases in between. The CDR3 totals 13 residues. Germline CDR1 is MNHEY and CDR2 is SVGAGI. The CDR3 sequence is CASSYSNTGELFF. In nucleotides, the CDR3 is TGTGCCAGCAGTTACTCGAACACCGGGGAGCTGTTTTTT.

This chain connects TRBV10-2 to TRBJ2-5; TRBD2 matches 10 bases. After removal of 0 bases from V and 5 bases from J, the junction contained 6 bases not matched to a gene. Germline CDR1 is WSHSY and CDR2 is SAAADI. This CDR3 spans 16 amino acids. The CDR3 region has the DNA TGCGCCAGCAGTGAGTCGCTAGCGGGGGTCCGGGAGACCCAGTACTTC. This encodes CASSESLAGVRETQYF.

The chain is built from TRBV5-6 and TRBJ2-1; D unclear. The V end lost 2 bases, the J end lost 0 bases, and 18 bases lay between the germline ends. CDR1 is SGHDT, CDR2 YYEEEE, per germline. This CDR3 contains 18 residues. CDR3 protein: CASSFGLVTVSSYNEQFF. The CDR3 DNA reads TGTGCCAGCAGCTTTGGTTTGGTTACTGTAAGCTCCTACAATGAGCAGTTCTTC.

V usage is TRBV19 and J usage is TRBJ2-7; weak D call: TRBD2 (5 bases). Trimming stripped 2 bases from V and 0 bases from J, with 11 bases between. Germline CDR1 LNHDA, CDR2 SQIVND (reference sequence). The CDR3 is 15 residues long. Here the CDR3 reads CASSISEGSSYEQYF. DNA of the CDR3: TGTGCCAGTAGTATATCAGAAGGGAGCTCCTACGAGCAGTACTTC.

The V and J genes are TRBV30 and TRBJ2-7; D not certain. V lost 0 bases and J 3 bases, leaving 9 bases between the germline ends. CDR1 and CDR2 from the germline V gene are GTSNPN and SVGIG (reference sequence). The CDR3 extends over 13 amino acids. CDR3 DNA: TGTGCCTGGAGTGTACCCCGCAGCTACGAGCAGTACTTC. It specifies CAWSVPRSYEQYF.

CDR3 loop: CASGQTRASTDTQYF. The DNA for the CDR3 is TGTGCCAGCGGCCAAACCCGGGCAAGCACAGATACGCAGTATTTT. The J gene is TRBJ2-3, the V gene TRBV11-2; D is ambiguous. This CDR3 comprises 15 residues. Germline V gives CDR1 SGHAT, CDR2 FQNNGV. V lost 8 bases, J lost 0 bases, and 15 bases lay in between.

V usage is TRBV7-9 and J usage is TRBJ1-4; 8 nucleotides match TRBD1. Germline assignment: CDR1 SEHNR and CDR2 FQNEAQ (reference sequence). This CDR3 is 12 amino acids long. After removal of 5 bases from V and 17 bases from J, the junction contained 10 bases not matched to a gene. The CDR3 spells CASSPGGRGIFF. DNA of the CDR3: TGTGCCAGCAGCCCAGGGGGCAGGGGGATTTTTTTT.

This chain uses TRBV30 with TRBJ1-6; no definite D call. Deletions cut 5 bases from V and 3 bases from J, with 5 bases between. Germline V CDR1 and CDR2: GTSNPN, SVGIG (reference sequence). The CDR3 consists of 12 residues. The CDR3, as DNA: TGTGCCTGGGGGATCTATAATTCACCCCTCCACTTT. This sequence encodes CAWGIYNSPLHF.

CDR3 region: CATSQGGQETQYF. CDR3 DNA: TGTGCCACAAGTCAGGGAGGCCAAGAGACCCAGTACTTC. The chain joins TRBV10-3 to TRBJ2-5, with D tentatively TRBD2 (6 bases). Germline V CDR1 and CDR2: ENHRY, SYGVKD. This CDR3 has 13 amino acids. V gave up 10 bases and J gave up 1 base, with 13 bases separating them.

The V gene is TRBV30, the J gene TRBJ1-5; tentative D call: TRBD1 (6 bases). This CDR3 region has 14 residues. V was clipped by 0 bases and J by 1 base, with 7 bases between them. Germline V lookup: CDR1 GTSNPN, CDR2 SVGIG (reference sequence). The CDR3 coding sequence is TGTGCCTGGAGTGTAGGGGGGAGCAATCAGCCCCAGCATTTT. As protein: CAWSVGGSNQPQHF.

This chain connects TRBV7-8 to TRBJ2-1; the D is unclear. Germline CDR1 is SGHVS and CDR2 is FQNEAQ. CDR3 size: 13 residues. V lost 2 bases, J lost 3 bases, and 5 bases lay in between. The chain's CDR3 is CASSLYLYNEQFF. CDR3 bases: TGTGCCAGCAGCTTATATCTCTACAATGAGCAGTTCTTC.

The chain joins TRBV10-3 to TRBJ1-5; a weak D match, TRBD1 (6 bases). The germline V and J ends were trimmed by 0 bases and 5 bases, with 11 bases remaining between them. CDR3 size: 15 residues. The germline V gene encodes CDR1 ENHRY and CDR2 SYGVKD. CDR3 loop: CAISESSPGDQPQHF. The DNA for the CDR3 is TGTGCCATCAGTGAGTCTTCCCCAGGGGATCAGCCCCAGCATTTT.

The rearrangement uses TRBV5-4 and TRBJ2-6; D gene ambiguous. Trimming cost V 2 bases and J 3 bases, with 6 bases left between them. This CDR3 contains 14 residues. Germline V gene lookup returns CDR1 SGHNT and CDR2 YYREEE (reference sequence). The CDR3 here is CASSFLGGANVLTF. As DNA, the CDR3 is TGTGCCAGCAGCTTTCTGGGTGGGGCCAACGTCCTGACTTTC.

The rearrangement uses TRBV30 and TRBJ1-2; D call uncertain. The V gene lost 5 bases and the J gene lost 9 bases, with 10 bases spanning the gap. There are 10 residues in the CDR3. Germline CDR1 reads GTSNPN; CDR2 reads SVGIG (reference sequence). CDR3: CAWGEASYTF. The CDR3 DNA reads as TGTGCCTGGGGGGAGGCTAGCTACACCTTC.

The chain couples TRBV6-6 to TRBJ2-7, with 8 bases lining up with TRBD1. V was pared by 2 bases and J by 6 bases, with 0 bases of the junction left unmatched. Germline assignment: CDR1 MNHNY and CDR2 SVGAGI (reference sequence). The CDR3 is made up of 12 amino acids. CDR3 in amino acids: CASSYTGGEQYF. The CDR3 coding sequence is TGTGCCAGCAGTTACACAGGGGGCGAGCAGTACTTC.

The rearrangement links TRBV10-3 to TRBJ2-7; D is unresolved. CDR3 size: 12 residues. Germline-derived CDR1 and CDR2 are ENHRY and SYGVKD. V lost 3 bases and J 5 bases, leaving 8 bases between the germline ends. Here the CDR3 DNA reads TGTGCCATCAGTGAAGACCTAAACGAGCAGTACTTC. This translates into CAISEDLNEQYF.

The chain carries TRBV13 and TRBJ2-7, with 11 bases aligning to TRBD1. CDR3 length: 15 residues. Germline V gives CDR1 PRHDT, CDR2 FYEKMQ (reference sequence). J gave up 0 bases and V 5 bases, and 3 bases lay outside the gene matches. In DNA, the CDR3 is TGTGCCAGCAGCGACGGGACAGGGGGCTCCTACGAGCAGTACTTC. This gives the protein CASSDGTGGSYEQYF.

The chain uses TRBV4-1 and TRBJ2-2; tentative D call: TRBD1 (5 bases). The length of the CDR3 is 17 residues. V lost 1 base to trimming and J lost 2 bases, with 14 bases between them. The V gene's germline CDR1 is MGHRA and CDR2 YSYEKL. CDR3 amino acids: CASSQVVWTRNTGELFF. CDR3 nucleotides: TGCGCCAGCAGCCAAGTTGTGTGGACAAGAAACACCGGGGAGCTGTTTTTT.